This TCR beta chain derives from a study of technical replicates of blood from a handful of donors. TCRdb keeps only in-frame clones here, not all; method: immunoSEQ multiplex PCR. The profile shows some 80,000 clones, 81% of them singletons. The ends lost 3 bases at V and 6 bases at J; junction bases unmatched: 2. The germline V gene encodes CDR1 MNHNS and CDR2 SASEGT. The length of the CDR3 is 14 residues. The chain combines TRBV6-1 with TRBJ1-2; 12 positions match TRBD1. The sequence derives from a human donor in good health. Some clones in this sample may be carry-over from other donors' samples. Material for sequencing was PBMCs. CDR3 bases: TGTGCCAGCAGTGATCGGGACAGGGGGCATGGCTACACCTTC. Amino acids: CASSDRDRGHGYTF.